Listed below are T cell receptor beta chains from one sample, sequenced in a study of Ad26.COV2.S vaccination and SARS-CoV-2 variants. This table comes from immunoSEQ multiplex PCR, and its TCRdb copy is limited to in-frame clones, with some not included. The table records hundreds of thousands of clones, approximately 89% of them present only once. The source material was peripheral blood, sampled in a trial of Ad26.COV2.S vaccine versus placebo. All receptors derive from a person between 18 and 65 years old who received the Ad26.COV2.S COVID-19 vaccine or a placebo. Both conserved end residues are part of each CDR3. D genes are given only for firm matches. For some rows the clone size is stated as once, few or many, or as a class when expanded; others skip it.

CASSPSGGTIRDEQFF | TGTGCCAGCAGCCCGAGCGGTGGGACAATCAGGGATGAGCAGTTCTTC | TRBJ2-1 | TRBV11-3 | . | .
CASSLERGDGYTF | TGTGCCAGCAGCTTGGAACGCGGGGATGGCTACACCTTC | TRBJ1-2 | TRBV5-6 | . | .
CASSGEQGVDTQYF | TGTGCCAGCAGCGGAGAACAGGGCGTAGATACGCAGTATTTT | TRBJ2-3 | TRBV5-6 | . | .
CASSEWGQADQETQYF | TGTGCCAGCAGTGAATGGGGACAGGCGGACCAAGAGACCCAGTACTTC | TRBJ2-5 | TRBV6-1 | TRBD1 | few
CASSLGTGKNTGELFF | TGTGCCAGCAGCTTAGGGACAGGGAAAAACACCGGGGAGCTGTTTTTT | TRBJ2-2 | TRBV11-3 | TRBD1 | .
CASSPDPGQRNQPQHF | TGTGCCAGCAGCCCCGACCCAGGACAACGAAATCAGCCCCAGCATTTT | TRBJ1-5 | TRBV4-2 | . | .
CASSMTHLNEKLFF | TGTGCCAGTAGTATGACCCACCTTAATGAAAAACTGTTTTTT | TRBJ1-4 | TRBV19 | . | .
CASSQGGVGYEQYF | TGTGCCAGCAGCCAAGGGGGGGTAGGCTACGAGCAGTACTTC | TRBJ2-7 | TRBV14 | . | .
CASSQEGEETQYF | TGTGCCAGCAGCCAGGAGGGAGAAGAGACCCAGTACTTC | TRBJ2-5 | TRBV3-1/TRBV3-2 | . | .
CASKSGTSGIFYEQYF | TGTGCCAGCAAATCTGGGACTAGCGGGATCTTCTACGAGCAGTACTTC | TRBJ2-7 | TRBV27 | TRBD2 | .
CASSQGQNNSPLHF | TGCGCCAGCAGCCAGGGACAGAACAATTCACCCCTCCACTTT | TRBJ1-6 | TRBV5-1 | TRBD1 | .
CASSTPQLDPYEQYF | TGTGCCAGCAGCACCCCCCAACTAGATCCCTACGAGCAGTACTTC | TRBJ2-7 | TRBV5-4 | . | .
CASRLDRFIGEQFF | TGTGCCAGCAGGTTGGACAGGTTCATAGGGGAGCAGTTCTTC | TRBJ2-1 | TRBV21-1 | . | once
CAWSVPRGTNQPQHF | TGTGCCTGGAGTGTACCTAGGGGGACAAATCAGCCCCAGCATTTT | TRBJ1-5 | TRBV30 | . | .
CASSIDWGGISYNEQFF | TGTGCCAGTAGTATAGATTGGGGGGGTATCTCCTACAATGAGCAGTTCTTC | TRBJ2-1 | TRBV19 | TRBD2 | .
CASSLSNEQFF | TGTGCCAGCAGTTTATCCAATGAGCAGTTCTTC | TRBJ2-1 | TRBV28 | . | .
CATSQGWGWDTQYF | TGTGCCACCTCCCAGGGTTGGGGCTGGGATACGCAGTATTTT | TRBJ2-3 | TRBV19 | . | .
CSASEYGNQPQHF | TGCAGTGCTAGTGAGTACGGCAATCAGCCCCAGCATTTT | TRBJ1-5 | TRBV20-1 | . | .
CASTTGAGETQYF | TGTGCCAGCACCACGGGTGCGGGAGAGACCCAGTACTTC | TRBJ2-5 | TRBV2 | . | .
CATRTGERTEAFF | TGTGCCACCAGGACGGGAGAACGTACTGAAGCTTTCTTT | TRBJ1-1 | TRBV10-3 | . | .
CASSPQGSSQPLYAQYF | TGTGCCAGCAGCCCCCAGGGAAGTAGTCAACCCCTATACGCGCAGTATTTT | TRBJ2-3 | TRBV7-6 | . | .
CASSPGSPDTQYF | TGTGCCAGCAGCCCGGGGTCCCCAGATACGCAGTATTTT | TRBJ2-3 | TRBV7-8 | . | .
CASSQDRTDVFGETQYF | TGCGCCAGCAGCCAAGATCGCACGGACGTCTTCGGGGAGACCCAGTACTTC | TRBJ2-5 | TRBV4-3 | . | .
CASSPPGNTEAFF | TGTGCCAGCTCACCTCCGGGGAACACTGAAGCTTTCTTT | TRBJ1-1 | TRBV18 | . | .
CASSIGLAPYNEQFF | TGTGCCAGTAGTATTGGGCTAGCTCCCTACAATGAGCAGTTCTTC | TRBJ2-1 | TRBV19 | . | .
CASGLTPGQGTWSGYGYTF | TGTGCTAGTGGTTTGACTCCGGGACAGGGAACTTGGTCGGGCTATGGCTACACCTTC | TRBJ1-2 | TRBV12-5 | TRBD1 | few
CASSWGDTTEAFF | TGCGCCAGCAGCTGGGGAGACACAACTGAAGCTTTCTTT | TRBJ1-1 | TRBV5-1 | . | .
CSAGGVYEQYF | TGCAGCGCGGGGGGAGTCTACGAGCAGTACTTC | TRBJ2-7 | TRBV29-1 | TRBD2 | once
CASSDRFHSPLHF | TGTGCCAGCAGTGACAGGTTCCATTCACCCCTCCACTTT | TRBJ1-6 | TRBV28 | . | .
CASSLDRQGNEQYF | TGTGCCAGCAGCTTAGATCGACAGGGAAACGAGCAGTACTTC | TRBJ2-7 | TRBV7-2 | TRBD1 | .
CASSQDLVGLREQYF | TGTGCCAGCAGCCAAGATCTTGTGGGGTTAAGGGAGCAGTACTTC | TRBJ2-7 | TRBV4-2 | . | .
CASSLVAGGQADTQYF | TGTGCCAGCAGTTTAGTAGCGGGGGGGCAGGCAGATACGCAGTATTTT | TRBJ2-3 | TRBV27 | TRBD2 | .
CASSFRGWQFF | TGTGCCAGCAGTTTTCGGGGGTGGCAGTTCTTC | TRBJ2-1 | TRBV12-3/TRBV12-4 | . | .
CSASLGYEQYF | TGCAGTGCTAGTCTAGGGTACGAGCAGTACTTC | TRBJ2-7 | TRBV20-1 | . | .
CASSIDSGTSGNTGELFF | TGTGCCAGTAGTATAGACTCCGGGACTAGCGGGAACACCGGGGAGCTGTTTTTT | TRBJ2-2 | TRBV19 | TRBD2 | .
CASRREKNTEAFF | TGCGCCAGCAGGAGGGAGAAGAACACTGAAGCTTTCTTT | TRBJ1-1 | TRBV10-2 | . | .
CSATGRLEAFF | TGCAGTGCGACAGGGCGACTTGAAGCTTTCTTT | TRBJ1-1 | TRBV20-1 | TRBD1 | .
CASSFGDRARYF | TGTGCCAGCAGCTTTGGGGACAGAGCCCGCTACTTC | TRBJ2-7 | TRBV5-8 | TRBD1 | .
CASRDSGNTIYF | TGCGCCAGCAGGGACAGTGGAAACACCATATATTTT | TRBJ1-3 | TRBV5-1 | . | .
CASRLTRDTQYF | TGTGCAAGTCGCTTAACCCGTGATACGCAGTATTTT | TRBJ2-3 | TRBV12-2 | . | .
CASSESRNFNYGYTF | TGTGCCAGCAGTGAATCGCGTAACTTTAACTATGGCTACACCTTC | TRBJ1-2 | TRBV6-1 | . | .
CASSISTGFYNEQFF | TGTGCCAGTAGTATATCGACCGGATTCTACAATGAGCAGTTCTTC | TRBJ2-1 | TRBV19 | . | .
CASRGTETYEQYF | TGTGCCAGCAGGGGGACAGAAACCTACGAGCAGTACTTC | TRBJ2-7 | TRBV4-2 | TRBD1 | .
CASSDSGLNSPLHF | TGTGCCAGCAGTGATAGTGGGCTGAATTCACCCCTCCACTTT | TRBJ1-6 | TRBV6-1 | . | .
CASSFTGARGDTQYF | TGTGCCAGCAGCTTCACAGGGGCCCGCGGGGATACGCAGTATTTT | TRBJ2-3 | TRBV5-4 | TRBD1 | .
CASTTGGPRNGYTF | TGTGCCAGCACCACAGGGGGGCCCCGGAATGGCTACACCTTC | TRBJ1-2 | TRBV3-1/TRBV3-2 | TRBD1 | .
CATSDYGKPSGNTIYF | TGTGCCACCAGTGATTATGGCAAACCCTCTGGAAACACCATATATTTT | TRBJ1-3 | TRBV24-1 | . | .
CSVDGGTEAFF | TGCAGCGTTGACGGGGGCACTGAAGCTTTCTTT | TRBJ1-1 | TRBV29-1 | . | .
CASSLMEDPGYEQYF | TGTGCCAGCAGCTTAATGGAGGATCCGGGCTACGAGCAGTACTTC | TRBJ2-7 | TRBV7-8 | . | .
CASSYAVDTQYF | TGTGCCAGCAGTTACGCCGTGGATACGCAGTATTTT | TRBJ2-3 | TRBV6-2/TRBV6-3 | . | .
CSVQDSYGYTF | TGCAGTGTTCAGGACTCCTATGGCTACACCTTC | TRBJ1-2 | TRBV20-1 | . | .
CASSQLSRAGNTIYF | TGCGCCAGCAGCCAACTTTCCAGGGCTGGAAACACCATATATTTT | TRBJ1-3 | TRBV4-1 | . | .
CASSPWVGGSYNEQFF | TGTGCCAGTAGTCCCTGGGTGGGGGGGTCCTACAATGAGCAGTTCTTC | TRBJ2-1 | TRBV19 | TRBD2 | .
CASSLGQGYNEQFF | TGTGCCAGCAGCTTGGGACAGGGCTATAATGAGCAGTTCTTC | TRBJ2-1 | TRBV5-5 | TRBD1 | .
CASSSRAGLDSSYEQYF | TGTGCCAGCAGCTCCAGAGCTGGACTAGACAGCTCCTACGAGCAGTACTTC | TRBJ2-7 | TRBV5-8 | TRBD2 | .
CAISESSGETQYF | TGTGCCATCAGTGAGTCTTCCGGAGAGACCCAGTACTTC | TRBJ2-5 | TRBV10-3 | . | .
CASSIWKGISGNSYEQYF | TGTGCCAGTAGTATCTGGAAGGGGATTAGCGGGAACTCCTACGAGCAGTACTTC | TRBJ2-7 | TRBV19 | TRBD2 | .